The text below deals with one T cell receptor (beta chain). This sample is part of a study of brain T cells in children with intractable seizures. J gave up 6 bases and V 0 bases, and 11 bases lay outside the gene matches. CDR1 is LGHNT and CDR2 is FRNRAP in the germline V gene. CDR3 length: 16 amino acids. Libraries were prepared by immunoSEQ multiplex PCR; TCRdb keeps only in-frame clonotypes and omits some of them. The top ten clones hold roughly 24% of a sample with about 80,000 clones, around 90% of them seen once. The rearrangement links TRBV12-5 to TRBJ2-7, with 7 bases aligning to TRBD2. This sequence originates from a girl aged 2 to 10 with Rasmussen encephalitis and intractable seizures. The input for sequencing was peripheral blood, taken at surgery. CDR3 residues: CASGLVPGGSESEQYF. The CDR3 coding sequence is TGTGCTAGTGGTTTGGTACCCGGGGGGTCCGAATCCGAGCAGTACTTC.